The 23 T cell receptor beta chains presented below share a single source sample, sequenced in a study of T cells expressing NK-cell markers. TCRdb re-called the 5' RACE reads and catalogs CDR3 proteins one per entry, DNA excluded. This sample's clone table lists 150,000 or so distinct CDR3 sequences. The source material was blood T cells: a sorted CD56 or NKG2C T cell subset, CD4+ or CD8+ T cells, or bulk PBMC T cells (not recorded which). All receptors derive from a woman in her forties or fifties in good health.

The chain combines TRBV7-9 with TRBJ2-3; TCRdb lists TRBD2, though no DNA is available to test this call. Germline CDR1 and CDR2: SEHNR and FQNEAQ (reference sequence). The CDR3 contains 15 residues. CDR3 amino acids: CASRSGVGDTDTQYF.

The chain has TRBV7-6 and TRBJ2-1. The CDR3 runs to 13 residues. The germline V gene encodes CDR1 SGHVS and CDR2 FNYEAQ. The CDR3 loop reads CASSLGSSNEQFF. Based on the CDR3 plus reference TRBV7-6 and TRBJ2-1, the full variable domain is GAGVSQSPRYKVTKRGQDVALRCDPISGHVSLYWYRQALGQGPEFLTYFNYEAQQDKSGLPNDRFSAERPEGSISTLTIQRTEQRDSAMYRCASSLGSSNEQFFGPGTRLTVL.

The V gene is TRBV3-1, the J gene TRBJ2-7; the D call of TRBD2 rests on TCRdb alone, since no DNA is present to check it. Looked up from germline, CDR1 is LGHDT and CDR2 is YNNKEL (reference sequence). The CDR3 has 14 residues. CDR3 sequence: CASSQDSGLYEQYF.

The CDR3 loop is CASSFLRDFRSKNYGYTF. The rearrangement uses TRBV7-8 and TRBJ1-2. This CDR3 is 18 amino acids long. CDR1 is SGHVS and CDR2 is FQNEAQ in the germline V gene.

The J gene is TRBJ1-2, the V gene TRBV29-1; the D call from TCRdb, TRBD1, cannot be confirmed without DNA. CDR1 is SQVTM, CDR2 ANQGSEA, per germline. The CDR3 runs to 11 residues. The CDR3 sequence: CSAGGLSGYTF.

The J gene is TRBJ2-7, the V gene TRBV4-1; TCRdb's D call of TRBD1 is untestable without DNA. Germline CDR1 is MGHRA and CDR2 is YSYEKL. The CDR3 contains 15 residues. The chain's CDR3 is CASSQAGAGSYEQYF.

CDR3 residues: CASSLDAGGITDTQYF. V usage is TRBV5-1 and J usage is TRBJ2-3; TCRdb designates TRBD2, a call that cannot be tested without DNA. CDR3 length equals 16 residues. The germline CDR1 and CDR2 sequences are SGHRS and YFSETQ.

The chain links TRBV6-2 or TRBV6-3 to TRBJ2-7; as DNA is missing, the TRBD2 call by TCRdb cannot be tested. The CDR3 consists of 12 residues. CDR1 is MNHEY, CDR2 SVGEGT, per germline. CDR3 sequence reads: CASLAGTYEQYF.

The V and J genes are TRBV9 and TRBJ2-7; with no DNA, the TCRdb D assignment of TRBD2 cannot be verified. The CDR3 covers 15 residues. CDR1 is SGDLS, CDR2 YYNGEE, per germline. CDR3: CASSVDASGSSEQYF.

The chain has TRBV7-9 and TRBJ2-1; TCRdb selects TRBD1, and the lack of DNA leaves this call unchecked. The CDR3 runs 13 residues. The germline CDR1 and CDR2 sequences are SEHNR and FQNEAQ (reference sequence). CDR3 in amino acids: CASSPGPRDEQFF.

CDR3 region: CASSLAKYMEQYF. The chain carries TRBV5-5 and TRBJ2-3. Germline CDR1 SGHKS, CDR2 YYEKEE (reference sequence). This CDR3 comprises 13 residues.

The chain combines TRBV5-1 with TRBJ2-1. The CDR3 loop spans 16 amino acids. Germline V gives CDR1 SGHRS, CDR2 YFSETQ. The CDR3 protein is CASSSGTSSSYNEQFF.

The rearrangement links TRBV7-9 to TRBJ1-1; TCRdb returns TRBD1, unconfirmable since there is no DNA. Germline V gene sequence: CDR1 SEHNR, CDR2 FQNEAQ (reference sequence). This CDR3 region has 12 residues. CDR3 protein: CASRGLRDEAFF. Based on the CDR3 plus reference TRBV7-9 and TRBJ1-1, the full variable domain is DTGVSQNPRHKITKRGQNVTFRCDPISEHNRLYWYRQTLGQGPEFLTYFQNEAQLEKSRLLSDRFSAERPKGSFSTLEIQRTEQGDSAMYLCASRGLRDEAFFGQGTRLTVV.

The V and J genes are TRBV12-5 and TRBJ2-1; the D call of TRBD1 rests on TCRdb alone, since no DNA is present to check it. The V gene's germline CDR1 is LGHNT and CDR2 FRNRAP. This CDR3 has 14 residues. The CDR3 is CASGLVEGYNEQFF.

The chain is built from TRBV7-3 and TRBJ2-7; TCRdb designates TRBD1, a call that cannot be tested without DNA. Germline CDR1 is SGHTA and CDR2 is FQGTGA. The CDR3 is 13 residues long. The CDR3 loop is CASSPGVGYEQYF.

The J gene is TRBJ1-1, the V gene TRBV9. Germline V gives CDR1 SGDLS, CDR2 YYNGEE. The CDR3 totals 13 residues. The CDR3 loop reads CASSVDRTAEAFF.

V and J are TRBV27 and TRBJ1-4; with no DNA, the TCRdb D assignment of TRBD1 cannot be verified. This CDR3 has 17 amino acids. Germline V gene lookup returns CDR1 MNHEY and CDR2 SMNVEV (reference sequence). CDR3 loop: CASSLVGWQGPNEKLFF.

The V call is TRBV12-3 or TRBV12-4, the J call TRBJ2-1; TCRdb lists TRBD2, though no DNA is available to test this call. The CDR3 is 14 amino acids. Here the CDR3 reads CASSFGTSGSLQFF.

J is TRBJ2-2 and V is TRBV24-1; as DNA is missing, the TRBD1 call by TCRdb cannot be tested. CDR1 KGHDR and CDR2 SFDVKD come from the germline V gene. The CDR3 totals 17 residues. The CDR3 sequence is CATSEAGTGGFGRELFF.

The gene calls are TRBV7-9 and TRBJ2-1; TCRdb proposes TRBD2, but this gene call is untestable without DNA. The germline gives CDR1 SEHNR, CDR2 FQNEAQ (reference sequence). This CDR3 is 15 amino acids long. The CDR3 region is CASSLGLAEDNEQFF.

The CDR3 here is CASSYGTGGEDTQYF. The V call is TRBV5-1, the J call TRBJ2-3; TCRdb reports TRBD1, a call that lacks DNA to check it against. This CDR3 spans 15 amino acids. Germline CDR1 is SGHRS and CDR2 is YFSETQ.

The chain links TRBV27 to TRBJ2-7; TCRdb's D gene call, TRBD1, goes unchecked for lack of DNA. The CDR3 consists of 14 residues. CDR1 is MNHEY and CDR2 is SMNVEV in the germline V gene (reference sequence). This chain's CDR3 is CASSLKTGRYEQYF.

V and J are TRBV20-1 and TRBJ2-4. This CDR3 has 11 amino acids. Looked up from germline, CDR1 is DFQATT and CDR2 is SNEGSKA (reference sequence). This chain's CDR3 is CSARDGNIQYF.